This T cell receptor (beta chain) was sequenced in a study of blood T cells in healthy people across ages. Overall study results and limits: Diversity figures based on one million T cells were deemed too low. Age showed a roughly linear inverse relationship with TCR beta diversity per million T cells.

There are 13 residues in the CDR3. V gave up 7 bases and J gave up 11 bases, with 20 bases separating them. Details on this clonotype: What it recognizes is unknown.

A second PCR of about 6 to 12 cycles used a sample-barcoded 5' primer and a J-beta primer mix. TCRdb called the 5' RACE reads again in MiXCR, with one record for every CDR3 protein. The data show fewer than 700,000 distinct CDR3 sequences, around 43% seen once. The material sequenced was blood. This rearrangement joins TRBV12-3 or TRBV12-4 to TRBJ2-5; either TRBD1 or TRBD2 may fit D (5 bases each). This TCR was sampled from a man aged 80 or over in good health. The CDR3 loop is CASNRPGPPEQYF. The CDR3, as DNA: TGTGCCAGCAACCGCCCGGGGCCTCCGGAGCAGTACTTC.